Below, 6 T cell receptor beta chains from the same sample are listed, as sequenced in a study of high-grade serous ovarian cancer treatment subgroups. The table came from immunoSEQ multiplex PCR; TCRdb's copy has only in-frame clones and leaves some out. The sample holds over 15,000 clones, around 73% seen once. Tumor samples were taken before definitive surgery or chemotherapy. The sample comprised tumor tissue. All receptors come from a human donor with high-grade serous ovarian cancer.

J is TRBJ1-3 and V is TRBV10-3; D is ambiguous. Germline CDR1 reads ENHRY; CDR2 reads SYGVKD. V lost 3 bases and J lost 5, with 5 bases in between. The CDR3 contains 12 residues. CDR3 protein: CAISEGRNTIYF. CDR3 coding DNA: TGTGCCATCAGTGAAGGGAGAAACACCATATATTTT.

The chain recombines TRBV9 with TRBJ1-2, with 8 bases fitting TRBD1. CDR1 is SGDLS, CDR2 YYNGEE, per germline. V lost 4 bases, J lost 8 bases, and 7 bases stayed unmatched. CDR3 size: 13 residues. DNA for the CDR3: TGTGCCAGCAGCCGAGGACAGGGCGAAGGCTACACCTTC. Translation gives CASSRGQGEGYTF.

This chain links TRBV7-2 with TRBJ2-5, with 8 nucleotides matching TRBD2. V dropped 1 base and J dropped 5; count of bases not matched to a gene: 9. Germline loops: CDR1 SGHTA, CDR2 FQGNSA. The CDR3 runs 16 residues. The CDR3 here is CASSLGLSGARETQYF. The CDR3 DNA is TGTGCCAGCAGCTTAGGGCTTAGCGGGGCTCGCGAGACCCAGTACTTC.

This sequence joins TRBV29-1 and TRBJ1-1; D gene ambiguous. V lost 4 bases, J lost 3 bases, and 12 bases lay in between. The CDR3 is 13 residues long. Per the germline V gene, CDR1 is SQVTM and CDR2 is ANQGSEA. The chain's CDR3 is CSVVFGSDTEAFF. The CDR3 DNA follows: TGCAGCGTTGTATTCGGGAGCGACACTGAAGCTTTCTTT.

The CDR3 reads CASSSGQGHSPLHF. CDR3 nucleotides: TGTGCCAGCAGCTCCGGACAGGGTCATTCACCCCTCCACTTT. The chain has TRBV7-7 and TRBJ1-6; TRBD1 matches 8 bases. This CDR3 region has 14 residues. CDR1 SSHAT and CDR2 FNYEAQ come from the germline V gene (reference sequence). V lost 4 bases, J lost 8 bases, and 4 bases stayed unmatched.

This clone came up a few times. CDR3 loop: CASSPYGQGSGQPQHF. The CDR3, as DNA: TGTGCCAGCAGTCCCTACGGACAGGGATCGGGGCAGCCCCAGCATTTT. The chain couples TRBV27 to TRBJ1-5; 8 nucleotides align to TRBD1. Germline lookup yields CDR1 MNHEY and CDR2 SMNVEV (reference sequence). The V gene end was trimmed by 5 bases and the J gene end by 7 bases; junction bases not matched to a gene: 13. The CDR3 runs to 16 residues.